This T cell receptor (beta chain) was sequenced in a study of T cell responses to AZD1222 COVID-19 vaccine. Broader study findings: Sampled repertoires all dated from after the peak T cell response.

Some clones are missing from TCRdb's copy, which holds only in-frame ones; the method was immunoSEQ multiplex PCR. The table has 75,000 to 95,000 clones, about 88% seen once; the top ten hold 9.5% to 13%. Per the germline V gene, CDR1 is MDHEN and CDR2 is SYDVKM. Trimming removed 6 bases from V and 4 bases from J; junction bases left unmatched: 4. This CDR3 comprises 14 residues. Note on this clone: The target antigen is unknown.

The chain recombines TRBV28 with TRBJ2-2, with 8 bases lining up with TRBD2. This sample comprised peripheral blood, obtained on day 0 of AZD1222 vaccination. The TCR comes from an adult in good health. The CDR3 DNA reads TGTGCCAGCAGCCGGGGGGGGTCCACCGGGGAGCTGTTTTTT. Translated, it gives CASSRGGSTGELFF. Looking up the rest from reference TRBV28 and TRBJ2-2 gives the full variable domain: DVKVTQSSRYLVKRTGEKVFLECVQDMDHENMFWYRQDPGLGLRLIYFSYDVKMKEKGDIPEGYSVSREKKERFSLILESASTNQTSMYLCASSRGGSTGELFFGEGSRLTVL.